Following are 3 T cell receptor beta chains from one sample sequenced in a study of T-cell reconstitution after alpha-beta-depleted transplantation in children. Preparation of the TCRbeta library used unique molecular identifiers. TCRdb reprocessed the PCR reads with MiXCR, giving one entry per CDR3 protein. The table has 600,000 to 800,000 distinct CDR3 sequences, under 15% seen once. The sequences come from PBMCs, collected before TCRalphabeta/CD19-depleted stem cell transplant. These receptors originate from a girl aged 2 to 10 with congenital amegakaryocytic thrombocytopenia, due to receive a stem cell transplant.

The chain employs TRBV10-3 and TRBJ2-5; no definite D call. From germline, CDR1 is ENHRY and CDR2 SYGVKD. Trimming stripped 11 bases from V and 5 bases from J, with 24 bases between. The CDR3 covers 15 residues. As DNA, the CDR3 is TGTGCCCCTCCGATCTGGGGTCTGAGCCTGGAGACCCAGTACTTC. Amino acids: CAPPIWGLSLETQYF.

This sequence joins TRBV7-7 and TRBJ2-1; TRBD2 aligns across 11 bases. Germline lookup yields CDR1 SSHAT and CDR2 FNYEAQ (reference sequence). Trimming cost V 8 bases and J 7 bases; bases outside gene matches: 10. The CDR3 has 15 amino acids. The CDR3 sequence: CASSLAGGLKNEQFF. The CDR3 region has the DNA TGTGCCAGCTCATTAGCGGGAGGGCTAAAAAATGAGCAGTTCTTC.

This clonotype has a count of ten or more. The chain couples TRBV6-5 to TRBJ2-1; maybe TRBD2 (7 bases). Germline CDR1 is MNHEY and CDR2 is SVGAGI. The ends were cut back, 2 bases at V and 9 bases at J, with 20 bases in the middle. CDR3 length equals 16 residues. CDR3 in DNA: TGTGCCAGCAGTTACAATGGGGGGGCCCGCGGAATTGAGCAGTTCTTC. This translates into CASSYNGGARGIEQFF.